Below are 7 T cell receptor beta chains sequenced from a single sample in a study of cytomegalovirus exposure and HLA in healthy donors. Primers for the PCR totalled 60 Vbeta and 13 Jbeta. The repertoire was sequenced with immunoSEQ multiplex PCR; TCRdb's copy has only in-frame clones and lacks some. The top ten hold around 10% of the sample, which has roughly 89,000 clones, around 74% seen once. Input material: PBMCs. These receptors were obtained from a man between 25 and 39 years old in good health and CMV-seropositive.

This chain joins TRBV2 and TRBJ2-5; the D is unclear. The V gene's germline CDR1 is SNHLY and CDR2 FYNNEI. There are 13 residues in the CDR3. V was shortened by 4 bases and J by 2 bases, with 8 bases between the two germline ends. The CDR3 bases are TGTGCCAGCAGTGTGCGCAGGCAAGAGACCCAGTACTTC. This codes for CASSVRRQETQYF.

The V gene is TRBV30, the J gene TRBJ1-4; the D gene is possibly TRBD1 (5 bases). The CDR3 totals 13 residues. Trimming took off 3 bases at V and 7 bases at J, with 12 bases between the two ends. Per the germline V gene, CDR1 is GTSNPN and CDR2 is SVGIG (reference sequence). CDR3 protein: CAWSGRGSEKLFF. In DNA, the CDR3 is TGTGCCTGGAGCGGTAGGGGCTCTGAAAAACTGTTTTTT.

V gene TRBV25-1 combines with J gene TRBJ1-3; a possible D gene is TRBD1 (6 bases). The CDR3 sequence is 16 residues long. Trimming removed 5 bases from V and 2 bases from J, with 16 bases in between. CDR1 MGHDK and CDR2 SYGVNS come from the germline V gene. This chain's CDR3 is CASSRLGTGTGNTIYF. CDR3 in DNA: TGTGCCAGCAGTCGTCTGGGAACAGGGACTGGAAACACCATATATTTT. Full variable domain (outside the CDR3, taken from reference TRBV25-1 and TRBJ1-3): EADIYQTPRYLVIGTGKKITLECSQTMGHDKMYWYQQDPGMELHLIHYSYGVNSTEKGDLSSESTVSRIRTEHFPLTLESARPSHTSQYLCASSRLGTGTGNTIYFGEGSWLTVV.

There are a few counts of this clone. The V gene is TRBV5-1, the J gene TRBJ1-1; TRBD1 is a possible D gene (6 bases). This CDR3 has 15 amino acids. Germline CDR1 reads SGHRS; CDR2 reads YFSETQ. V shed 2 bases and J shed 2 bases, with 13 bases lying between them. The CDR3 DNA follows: TGCGCCAGCAGCTTCACAGGGACCTTCAACACTGAAGCTTTCTTT. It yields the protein CASSFTGTFNTEAFF.

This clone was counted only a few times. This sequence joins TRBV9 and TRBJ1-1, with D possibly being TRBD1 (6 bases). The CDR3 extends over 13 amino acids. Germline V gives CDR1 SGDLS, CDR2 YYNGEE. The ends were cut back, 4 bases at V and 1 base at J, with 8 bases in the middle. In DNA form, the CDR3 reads TGTGCCAGCAGCCCGACAGGGAACACTGAAGCTTTCTTT. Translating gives CASSPTGNTEAFF.

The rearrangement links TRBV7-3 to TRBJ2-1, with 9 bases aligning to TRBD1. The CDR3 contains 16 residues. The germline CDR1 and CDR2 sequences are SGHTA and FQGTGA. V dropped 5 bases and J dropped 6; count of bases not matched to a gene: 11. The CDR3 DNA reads TGTGCCAGCAGCACCAGCCCGGGACAGGGCCTCAATGAGCAGTTCTTC. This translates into CASSTSPGQGLNEQFF.

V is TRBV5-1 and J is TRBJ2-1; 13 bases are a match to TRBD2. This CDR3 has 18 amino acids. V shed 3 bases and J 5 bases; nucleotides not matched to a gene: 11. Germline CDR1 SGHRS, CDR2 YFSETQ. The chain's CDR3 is CASSYYGTSGNANNEQFF. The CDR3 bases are TGCGCCAGCAGCTATTACGGGACTAGCGGGAACGCGAACAATGAGCAGTTCTTC.